These 25 T cell receptor beta chains share one sample of origin, sequenced in a study of vaccination effects on CD4 cells after COVID-19. Sequencing used immunoSEQ multiplex PCR; TCRdb keeps in-frame clones, though not all of them. The table lists 25,000 to 40,000 clones, more than 55% of them singletons. For these receptors, no antigen is known. Peptide-pool stimulation followed by sequencing identified expanded antigen-specific CD4+ clonotypes in the ViraFEST assay. Having been cultured for less than 12 days, the cells underwent CD4+ T cell isolation. Participants were vaccinated with two doses of either the BNT162b2 or mRNA-1273 vaccine. The sample was CD4+ T cells from PBMCs cultured with SARS-CoV-2 spike peptides, taken after COVID-19 vaccination. These receptors came from a human donor who received a COVID-19 vaccine.

This chain uses TRBV19 with TRBJ2-7; D call uncertain. The CDR3 extends over 13 amino acids. Germline V gene lookup returns CDR1 LNHDA and CDR2 SQIVND (reference sequence). V was clipped by 3 bases and J by 2 bases, with 8 bases between them. CDR3 nucleotides: TGTGCCAGTAGTATGGGTCTGCCCTACGAGCAGTACTTC. Translation: CASSMGLPYEQYF.

The J gene is TRBJ2-6, the V gene TRBV12-3 or TRBV12-4; D not resolved. The CDR3 consists of 13 residues. The V end was cut by 6 bases, the J end by 0 bases, with 3 bases between. CDR3 residues: CASSYSGANVLTF. The CDR3 DNA reads as TGTGCCAGCAGCTACTCTGGGGCCAACGTCCTGACTTTC.

This clone occurred a few times. V gene TRBV5-1 combines with J gene TRBJ1-1; D unclear. This CDR3 is 16 amino acids long. Germline values: CDR1 SGHRS, CDR2 YFSETQ. V was shortened by 0 bases and J by 1 base, with 13 bases between the two germline ends. CDR3 loop: CASSLGQAPGNTEAFF. The CDR3, as DNA: TGCGCCAGCAGCTTGGGTCAGGCCCCTGGGAACACTGAAGCTTTCTTT. The variable domain in full, completed from reference TRBV5-1 and TRBJ1-1, reads KAGVTQTPRYLIKTRGQQVTLSCSPISGHRSVSWYQQTPGQGLQFLFEYFSETQRNKGNFPGRFSGRQFSNSRSEMNVSTLELGDSALYLCASSLGQAPGNTEAFFGQGTRLTVV.

The chain has TRBV6-4 and TRBJ2-3; the D gene is possibly TRBD2 (7 bases). With 3 bases removed from V and 1 base from J, the gap between germline ends came to 8 bases. The germline CDR1 and CDR2 sequences are MRHNA and SNTAGT. The CDR3 is made up of 14 amino acids. This CDR3 reads CASSEGGGTDTQYF. In nucleotides, the CDR3 is TGTGCCAGCAGTGAAGGGGGGGGCACAGATACGCAGTATTTT.

The chain combines TRBV5-1 with TRBJ2-3; 11 bases are a match to TRBD2. The germline CDR1 and CDR2 sequences are SGHRS and YFSETQ. Trimming at V came to 0 bases and at J to 6 bases, leaving 9 bases not matched to a gene. CDR3 length: 17 amino acids. Written as DNA, the CDR3 is TGCGCCAGCAGCTTGGCTGGTAGCGGGGGGGCCCCCGATACGCAGTATTTT. Its protein product is CASSLAGSGGAPDTQYF.

This clone has a handful of counts. The CDR3, as DNA: TGTGCCACCTCGTCTTGGCTGCGGGAGGAGACCCAGTACTTC. It translates to CATSSWLREETQYF. The chain employs TRBV19 and TRBJ2-5; TRBD2 matches 7 bases. The trim removed 10 bases at V and 5 bases at J, leaving 13 bases unmatched. Per germline, CDR1 LNHDA and CDR2 SQIVND (reference sequence). The CDR3 is 14 residues long.

The V gene is TRBV5-5, the J gene TRBJ1-1; D is unclear. The CDR3 spans 11 residues. Germline V CDR1 and CDR2: SGHKS, YYEKEE (reference sequence). Deletions cut 4 bases from V and 7 bases from J, with 8 bases between. The CDR3 DNA reads TGTGCCAGCAGCCCAGGAAATGAAGCTTTCTTT. It encodes CASSPGNEAFF.

This clone was observed a handful of times. The CDR3 region is CASVGQGRNTEAFF. CDR3 DNA sequence: TGTGCCAGCGTAGGACAGGGGCGTAACACTGAAGCTTTCTTT. This sequence joins TRBV19 and TRBJ1-1; TRBD1 agrees at 9 bases. The CDR3 has 14 residues. The germline CDR1 and CDR2 sequences are LNHDA and SQIVND (reference sequence). Trimming removed 9 bases from V and 2 bases from J; junction bases left unmatched: 7. The whole variable domain, filled in from reference TRBV19 and TRBJ1-1, reads DGGITQSPKYLFRKEGQNVTLSCEQNLNHDAMYWYRQDPGQGLRLIYYSQIVNDFQKGDIAEGYSVSREKKESFPLTVTSAQKNPTAFYLCASVGQGRNTEAFFGQGTRLTVV.

The genes are TRBV6-5 and TRBJ1-1, with D maybe TRBD1 (6 bases). CDR1 is MNHEY, CDR2 SVGAGI, per germline. The CDR3 is made up of 15 amino acids. V was shortened by 2 bases and J by 1 base, with 11 bases between the two germline ends. In nucleotides, the CDR3 is TGTGCCAGCAGTTACGGGACAATGAGGAACACTGAAGCTTTCTTT. Translating it yields CASSYGTMRNTEAFF.

This sequence joins TRBV9 and TRBJ1-1; no clear D gene. Germline V CDR1 and CDR2: SGDLS, YYNGEE. Trimming took off 0 bases at V and 8 bases at J, with 11 bases between the two ends. This CDR3 spans 13 amino acids. The CDR3 bases are TGTGCCAGCAGCGTAGATGCGAGCGGGGAAGCTTTCTTT. This gives the protein CASSVDASGEAFF.

This clone occurred a few times. The chain uses TRBV7-9 and TRBJ2-1, with a weak D call TRBD2 (7 bases). The germline gives CDR1 SEHNR, CDR2 FQNEAQ (reference sequence). The V and J ends lost 3 bases and 16 bases respectively, with 16 bases between them. CDR3 length: 12 residues. The chain's CDR3 is CASSFQKGGHFF. The CDR3 DNA is TGTGCCAGCAGCTTTCAGAAGGGGGGGCACTTCTTC.

This clone was observed a few times. The chain couples TRBV2 to TRBJ1-5; D unclear. The germline gives CDR1 SNHLY, CDR2 FYNNEI. CDR3 length: 13 amino acids. Trimming removed 4 bases at V and 7 bases at J, with 11 bases between. DNA for the CDR3: TGTGCCAGCAGTGCTCTATCGGGCCAGCCCCAGCATTTT. Encoded protein: CASSALSGQPQHF.

The table lists this clone with a few counts. The chain joins TRBV27 to TRBJ2-3; D gene ambiguous. The CDR3 consists of 13 residues. Trimming left V 7 bases short and J 3 bases short, with 11 bases between. Germline CDR1 is MNHEY and CDR2 is SMNVEV (reference sequence). Here the CDR3 DNA reads TGTGCCAGCACCTTACATGGGACAGATACGCAGTATTTT. It is translated as CASTLHGTDTQYF.

The V and J genes are TRBV6-6 and TRBJ1-4; possibly TRBD1 for D (5 bases). Trimming cost V 6 bases and J 6 bases, with 8 bases left between them. The CDR3 sequence is 12 residues long. Germline V CDR1 and CDR2: MNHNY, SVGAGI (reference sequence). The CDR3 loop reads CASSRDHEKLFF. The CDR3 region has the DNA TGTGCCAGCAGCAGGGATCATGAAAAACTGTTTTTT.

V usage is TRBV4-2 and J usage is TRBJ1-2, with D tentatively TRBD1 (6 bases). V was shortened by 2 bases and J by 5 bases, with 12 bases between the two germline ends. This CDR3 is built from 14 residues. The germline CDR1 and CDR2 sequences are LGHNA and YNFKEQ. DNA for the CDR3: TGTGCCAGCAGCCAACCAAAACAGGGATATGGCTACACCTTC. Translated: CASSQPKQGYGYTF.

The CDR3 spells CASRPGLGYNEQFF. CDR3 coding DNA: TGTGCCAGCAGACCGGGACTAGGGTACAATGAGCAGTTCTTC. The chain joins TRBV7-8 to TRBJ2-1; 8 bases are a match to TRBD2. The junction had 5 bases not matched to a gene; V was cut back by 6 bases and J by 4 bases. The CDR3 consists of 14 residues. Germline CDR1 is SGHVS and CDR2 is FQNEAQ.

The V and J genes are TRBV6-5 and TRBJ1-5, with D hard to call. The germline V gene has CDR1 MNHEY and CDR2 SVGAGI. CDR3 size: 14 residues. The ends were cut back, 7 bases at V and 3 bases at J, with 13 bases in the middle. CDR3 in amino acids: CASISGVPNQPQHF. CDR3 nucleotides: TGTGCCAGCATCTCAGGAGTTCCCAATCAGCCCCAGCATTTT.

The chain carries TRBV6-1 and TRBJ1-2, with a weak D call TRBD1 (6 bases). This CDR3 contains 14 residues. Germline V gene data show CDR1 as MNHNS and CDR2 as SASEGT. V was clipped by 3 bases and J by 3 bases, with 11 bases between them. In DNA form, the CDR3 reads TGTGCCAGCAGTGAGGGGGGCTACTACTATGGCTACACCTTC. Amino acids: CASSEGGYYYGYTF.

The chain combines TRBV20-1 with TRBJ1-5, with D possibly being TRBD1 (5 bases). Germline CDR1 DFQATT, CDR2 SNEGSKA (reference sequence). V dropped 5 bases and J dropped 8 bases, with 19 bases sitting between them. This CDR3 spans 14 amino acids. CDR3 amino acids: CSAREGTREKPQHF. In DNA form, the CDR3 reads TGCAGTGCTCGTGAAGGGACCAGAGAGAAGCCCCAGCATTTT.

The chain combines TRBV21-1 with TRBJ1-1. TRBV21-1 is tagged as a pseudogene. This CDR3 has 16 residues. The CDR3 protein is CASSNVVAKVNTEAFF. The CDR3, as DNA: TGTGCCAGCAGCAACGTGGTGGCGAAGGTGAACACTGAAGCTTTCTTT.

The V call is TRBV9, the J call TRBJ2-7; weak D call: TRBD2 (7 bases). Germline loops: CDR1 SGDLS, CDR2 YYNGEE. This CDR3 is built from 20 residues. V was shortened by 0 bases and J by 1 base, with 26 bases between the two germline ends. The CDR3 nucleotides read TGTGCCAGCAGCGTAGAGGCGGTCATGGTGGGGGGGCCGACATCCTACGAGCAGTACTTC. Translation gives CASSVEAVMVGGPTSYEQYF.

The chain carries TRBV5-1 and TRBJ2-6, with 8 nucleotides matching TRBD1. V gave up 4 bases and J gave up 2 bases; unmatched junction bases: 5. This CDR3 is built from 16 residues. Germline-derived CDR1 and CDR2 are SGHRS and YFSETQ. CDR3 loop: CASSASTGAGANVLTF. In DNA form, the CDR3 reads TGCGCCAGCAGCGCCTCGACAGGGGCTGGGGCCAACGTCCTGACTTTC. Together with reference TRBV5-1 and TRBJ2-6, the CDR3 gives the full variable domain: KAGVTQTPRYLIKTRGQQVTLSCSPISGHRSVSWYQQTPGQGLQFLFEYFSETQRNKGNFPGRFSGRQFSNSRSEMNVSTLELGDSALYLCASSASTGAGANVLTFGAGSRLTVL.

The chain combines TRBV2 with TRBJ1-6; TRBD1 matches at 11 bases. Trimming cost V 8 bases and J 6 bases; bases outside gene matches: 6. CDR3 size: 15 residues. Germline V lookup: CDR1 SNHLY, CDR2 FYNNEI. The CDR3 nucleotides read TGTGCCAGCCTCCGGGACAGGGGGTTTAATTCACCCCTCCACTTT. This sequence encodes CASLRDRGFNSPLHF.

The V and J genes are TRBV11-2 and TRBJ1-2, with D unresolved. The CDR3 extends over 13 amino acids. Germline CDR1 is SGHAT and CDR2 is FQNNGV. V was trimmed by 5 bases and J by 8 bases, leaving 15 bases between them. CDR3 sequence: CASSPHGSGGYTF. The CDR3 coding sequence is TGTGCCAGCAGCCCCCACGGGTCAGGCGGCTACACCTTC.

V is TRBV12-3 or TRBV12-4 and J is TRBJ1-1, with D uncertain. Trimming removed 7 bases from V and 5 bases from J, with 11 bases in between. This CDR3 is built from 12 residues. In nucleotides, the CDR3 is TGTGCCAGCACCCTCCGAGGGACTGAAGCTTTCTTT. This gives the protein CASTLRGTEAFF.